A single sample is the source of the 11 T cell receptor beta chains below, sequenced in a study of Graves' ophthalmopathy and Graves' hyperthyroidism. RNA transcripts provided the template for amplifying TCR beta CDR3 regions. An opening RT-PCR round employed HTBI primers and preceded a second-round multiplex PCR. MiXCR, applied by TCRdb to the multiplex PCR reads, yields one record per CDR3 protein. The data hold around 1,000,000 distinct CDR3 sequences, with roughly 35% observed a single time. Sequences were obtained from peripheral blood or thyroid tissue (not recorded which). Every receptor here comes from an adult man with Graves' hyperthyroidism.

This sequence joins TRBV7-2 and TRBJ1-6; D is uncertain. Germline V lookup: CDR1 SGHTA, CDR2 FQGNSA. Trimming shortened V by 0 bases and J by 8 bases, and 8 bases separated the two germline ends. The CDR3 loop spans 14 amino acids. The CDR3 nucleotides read TGTGCCAGCAGCTTAGCGCGGGCGGATTCACCCCTCCACTTT. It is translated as CASSLARADSPLHF.

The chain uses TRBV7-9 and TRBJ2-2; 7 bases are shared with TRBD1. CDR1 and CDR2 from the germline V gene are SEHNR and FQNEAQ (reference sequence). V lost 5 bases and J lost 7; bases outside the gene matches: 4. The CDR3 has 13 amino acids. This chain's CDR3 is CASSVYRGGELFF. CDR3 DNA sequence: TGTGCCAGCAGCGTTTACAGGGGCGGGGAGCTGTTTTTT.

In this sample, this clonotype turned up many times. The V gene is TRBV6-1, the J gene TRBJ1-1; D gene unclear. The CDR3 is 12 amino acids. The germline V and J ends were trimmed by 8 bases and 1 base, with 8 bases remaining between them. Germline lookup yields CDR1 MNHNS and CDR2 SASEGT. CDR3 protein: CASGVKNTEAFF. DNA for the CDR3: TGTGCCAGCGGGGTGAAGAACACTGAAGCTTTCTTT.

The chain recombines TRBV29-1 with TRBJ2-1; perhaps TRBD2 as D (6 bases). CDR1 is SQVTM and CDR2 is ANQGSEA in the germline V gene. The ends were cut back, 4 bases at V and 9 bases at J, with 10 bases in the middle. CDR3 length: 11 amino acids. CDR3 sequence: CSVGRGGEQFF. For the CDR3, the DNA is TGCAGCGTTGGGCGGGGAGGTGAGCAGTTCTTC.

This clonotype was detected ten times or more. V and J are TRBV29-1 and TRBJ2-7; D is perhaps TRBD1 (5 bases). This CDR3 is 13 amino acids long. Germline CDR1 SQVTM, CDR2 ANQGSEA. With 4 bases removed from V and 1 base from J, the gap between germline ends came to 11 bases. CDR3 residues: CSVVGPSSYEQYF. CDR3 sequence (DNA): TGCAGCGTTGTGGGGCCCTCATCCTACGAGCAGTACTTC.

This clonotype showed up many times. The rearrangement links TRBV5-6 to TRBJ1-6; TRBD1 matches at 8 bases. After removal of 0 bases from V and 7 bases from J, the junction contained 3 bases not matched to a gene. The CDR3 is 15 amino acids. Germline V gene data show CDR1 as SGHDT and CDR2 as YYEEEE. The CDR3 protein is CASSLDQGANSPLHF. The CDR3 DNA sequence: TGTGCCAGCAGCTTGGATCAGGGGGCGAATTCACCCCTCCACTTT. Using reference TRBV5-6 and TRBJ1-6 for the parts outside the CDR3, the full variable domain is DAGVTQSPTHLIKTRGQQVTLRCSPKSGHDTVSWYQQALGQGPQFIFQYYEEEERQRGNFPDRFSGHQFPNYSSELNVNALLLGDSALYLCASSLDQGANSPLHFGNGTRLTVT.

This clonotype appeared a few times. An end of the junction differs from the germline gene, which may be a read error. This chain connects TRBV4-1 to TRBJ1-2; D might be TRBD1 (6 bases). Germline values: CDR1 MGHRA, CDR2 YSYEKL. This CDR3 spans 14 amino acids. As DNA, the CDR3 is TGCGCCAGCAGCCCATCGGGGCAGGGGAGCGGCTACGCCTTC. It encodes CASSPSGQGSGYAF.

DNA of the CDR3: TGCAGTGCTAGAGCCCGGACTAGCGGGGCTGAAGCTTTCTTT. Amino acid sequence: CSARARTSGAEAFF. The chain uses TRBV20-1 and TRBJ1-1; D is uncertain. This CDR3 is built from 14 residues. CDR1 and CDR2 (germline): DFQATT, SNEGSKA (reference sequence). V was shortened by 1 base and J by 6 bases, with 15 bases between the two germline ends.

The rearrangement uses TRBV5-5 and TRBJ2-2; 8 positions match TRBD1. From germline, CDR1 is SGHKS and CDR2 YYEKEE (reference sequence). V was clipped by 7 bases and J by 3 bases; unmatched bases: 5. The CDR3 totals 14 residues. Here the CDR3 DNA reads TGTGCCAGCCTCCGACAGGGGTACACCGGGGAGCTGTTTTTT. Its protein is CASLRQGYTGELFF.

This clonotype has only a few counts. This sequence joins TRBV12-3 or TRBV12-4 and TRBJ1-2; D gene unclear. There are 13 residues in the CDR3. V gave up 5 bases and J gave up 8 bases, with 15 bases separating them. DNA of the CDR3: TGTGCCAGCAGTCTTTTAATGTTATTAGGCTACACCTTC. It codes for CASSLLMLLGYTF.

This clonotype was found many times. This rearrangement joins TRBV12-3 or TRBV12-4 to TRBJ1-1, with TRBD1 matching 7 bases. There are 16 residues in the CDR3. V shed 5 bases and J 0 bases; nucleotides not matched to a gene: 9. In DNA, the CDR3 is TGTGCCAGCAGTCCACGTCCCGGGACAGTGAACACTGAAGCTTTCTTT. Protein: CASSPRPGTVNTEAFF.